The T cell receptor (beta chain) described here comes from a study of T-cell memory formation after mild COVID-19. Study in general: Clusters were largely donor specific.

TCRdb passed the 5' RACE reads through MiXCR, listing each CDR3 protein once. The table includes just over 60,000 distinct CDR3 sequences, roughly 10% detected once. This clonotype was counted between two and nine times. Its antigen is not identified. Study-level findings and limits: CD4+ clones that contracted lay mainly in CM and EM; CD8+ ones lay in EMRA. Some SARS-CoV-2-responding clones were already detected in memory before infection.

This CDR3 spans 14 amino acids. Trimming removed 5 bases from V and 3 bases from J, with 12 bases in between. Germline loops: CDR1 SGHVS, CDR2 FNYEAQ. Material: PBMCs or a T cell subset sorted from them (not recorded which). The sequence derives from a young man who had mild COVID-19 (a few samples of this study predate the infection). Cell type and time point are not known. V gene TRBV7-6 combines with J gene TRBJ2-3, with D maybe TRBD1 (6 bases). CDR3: CASSPTQGTDTQYF. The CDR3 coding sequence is TGTGCCAGCAGCCCGACTCAGGGGACAGATACGCAGTATTTT.